One and the same sample provided the 15 T cell receptor beta chains below, sequenced in a study of shared clonotypes between healthy human individuals. The naive CD8 fraction comprised CD45RO-negative cells positively selected for CCR7 and excluded terminally differentiated effector memory CD45RA+ cells. Repertoires were generated with immunoSEQ multiplex PCR, while TCRdb's copy carries only in-frame clones and drops some. The table records about 590,000 clones, around 95% of them present only once. Sample: naive CD8+ T cells sorted from blood. The receptors shown here come from a woman aged 25 to 39 in good health.

The chain combines TRBV27 with TRBJ2-7, with D perhaps TRBD2 (6 bases). The CDR3 extends over 15 amino acids. Deletions cut 6 bases from V and 3 bases from J, with 18 bases between. Germline-derived CDR1 and CDR2 are MNHEY and SMNVEV (reference sequence). Here the CDR3 DNA reads TGTGCCAGCAGCCAACAAGCTGGGGGGTACTACGAGCAGTACTTC. Protein product: CASSQQAGGYYEQYF.

This chain uses TRBV5-6 with TRBJ2-1, with a weak D call TRBD2 (6 bases). Germline V lookup: CDR1 SGHDT, CDR2 YYEEEE. V was pared by 6 bases and J by 1 base, with 14 bases between. This CDR3 is 15 amino acids long. The CDR3 protein is CASTRGLGSYNEQFF. The CDR3 coding sequence is TGTGCCAGCACCCGGGGGTTGGGGTCCTACAATGAGCAGTTCTTC. Combining the CDR3 with reference TRBV5-6 and TRBJ2-1 gives the whole variable domain DAGVTQSPTHLIKTRGQQVTLRCSPKSGHDTVSWYQQALGQGPQFIFQYYEEEERQRGNFPDRFSGHQFPNYSSELNVNALLLGDSALYLCASTRGLGSYNEQFFGPGTRLTVL.

The J gene is TRBJ1-5, the V gene TRBV5-1, with 9 bases matching TRBD1. The J segment lost 9 bases and the V segment lost 0 bases, leaving 7 bases of the junction unmatched. CDR3 length: 15 amino acids. The germline V gene has CDR1 SGHRS and CDR2 YFSETQ. Here the CDR3 DNA reads TGCGCCAGCAGCTTGGATTCGGACAGGGGATGGCCCCAGCATTTT. Its translation is CASSLDSDRGWPQHF.

The rearrangement links TRBV4-1 to TRBJ1-1; maybe TRBD1 (5 bases). Between the trimmed V and J ends, which lost 0 bases and 0 bases, there was a span of 14 bases. CDR3 size: 17 residues. Germline V lookup: CDR1 MGHRA, CDR2 YSYEKL. The CDR3: CASSQESLGTMNTEAFF. The DNA of the CDR3 is TGCGCCAGCAGCCAAGAATCATTGGGGACGATGAACACTGAAGCTTTCTTT.

This rearrangement joins TRBV11-2 to TRBJ1-4; D remains unclear. V shed 8 bases and J shed 0 bases, with 7 bases lying between them. The CDR3 is 13 amino acids. Germline V lookup: CDR1 SGHAT, CDR2 FQNNGV. In nucleotides, the CDR3 is TGTGCCAGCCGGACGGCAACTAATGAAAAACTGTTTTTT. Amino acid sequence: CASRTATNEKLFF.

V and J are TRBV13 and TRBJ2-2; TRBD2 agrees at 7 bases. V was clipped by 6 bases and J by 0 bases; unmatched bases: 4. The germline V gene encodes CDR1 PRHDT and CDR2 FYEKMQ (reference sequence). This CDR3 comprises 15 residues. CDR3 region: CASRAGETNTGELFF. The CDR3 region has the DNA TGTGCCAGCAGGGCGGGGGAGACGAACACCGGGGAGCTGTTTTTT.

This clone has a single count. The chain uses TRBV10-3 and TRBJ2-5; no definite D call. V was pared by 11 bases and J by 2 bases, with 12 bases between. Germline lookup yields CDR1 ENHRY and CDR2 SYGVKD. The CDR3 runs 12 residues. In DNA form, the CDR3 reads TGTGCCCCCTTACACATTCAAGAGACCCAGTACTTC. It yields the protein CAPLHIQETQYF.

V usage is TRBV5-6 and J usage is TRBJ2-5; 12 nucleotides line up with TRBD2. The CDR3 length is 15 residues. Germline values: CDR1 SGHDT, CDR2 YYEEEE. The junction had 9 bases not matched to a gene; V was cut back by 4 bases and J by 8 bases. The CDR3 spells CASSKGLAGYGTQYF. Written as DNA, the CDR3 is TGTGCCAGCAGCAAGGGACTAGCGGGTTATGGAACCCAGTACTTC.

This clone has just one count. The rearrangement uses TRBV27 and TRBJ2-2, with 8 bases matching TRBD1. Germline V gene data show CDR1 as MNHEY and CDR2 as SMNVEV (reference sequence). The CDR3 runs to 13 residues. V shed 7 bases and J 7 bases; nucleotides not matched to a gene: 5. The DNA of the CDR3 is TGTGCCAGCACGACAGGGGCGTACGGGGAGCTGTTTTTT. Protein: CASTTGAYGELFF.

This clone is a singleton in its sample. This chain links TRBV5-4 with TRBJ2-2; TRBD2 agrees at 12 bases. The CDR3 runs 17 residues. Germline CDR1 reads SGHNT; CDR2 reads YYREEE (reference sequence). Unmatched junction bases numbered 3, after V lost 0 bases and J lost 3 bases. CDR3 loop: CASSLEGLAGYTGELFF. CDR3 sequence (DNA): TGTGCCAGCAGCTTGGAGGGACTAGCGGGCTACACCGGGGAGCTGTTTTTT.

The chain recombines TRBV30 with TRBJ2-7; 8 nucleotides line up with TRBD1. CDR3 length: 14 residues. J gave up 1 base and V 4 bases, and 6 bases lay outside the gene matches. CDR1 is GTSNPN, CDR2 SVGIG, per germline (reference sequence). The CDR3 loop reads CAWNLGTGSYEQYF. The CDR3 DNA sequence: TGTGCCTGGAACCTCGGGACAGGTTCCTACGAGCAGTACTTC. The variable domain in full, with the rest retrieved from reference TRBV30 and TRBJ2-7, is SQTIHQWPATLVQPVGSPLSLECTVEGTSNPNLYWYRQAAGRGLQLLFYSVGIGQISSEVPQNLSASRPQDRQFILSSKKLLLSDSGFYLCAWNLGTGSYEQYFGPGTRLTVT.

In regard to this clone: This sample also contains other DNA sequences that code for the same CDR3. This rearrangement joins TRBV7-9 to TRBJ2-5; 13 bases fit TRBD2. The trim removed 5 bases at V and 3 bases at J, leaving 3 bases unmatched. Germline-derived CDR1 and CDR2 are SEHNR and FQNEAQ (reference sequence). The length of the CDR3 is 15 residues. CDR3 DNA sequence: TGTGCCAGCAGCCCAGGGACTAGCGGGAAAGAGACCCAGTACTTC. Its translation: CASSPGTSGKETQYF.

The chain recombines TRBV2 with TRBJ2-1, with D possibly TRBD1 on 5 matching bases. The CDR3 length is 13 residues. The V gene lost 6 bases and the J gene lost 8 bases, with 14 bases spanning the gap. Germline V lookup: CDR1 SNHLY, CDR2 FYNNEI. CDR3 in amino acids: CASRDQGTHEQFF. The CDR3 DNA sequence: TGTGCCAGCAGAGACCAGGGAACGCATGAGCAGTTCTTC.

The V gene is TRBV7-8, the J gene TRBJ2-5; D perhaps matches TRBD2 (5 bases). The CDR3 is 16 residues long. CDR1 is SGHVS and CDR2 is FQNEAQ in the germline V gene. Trimming took 2 bases from V and 9 from J, leaving 22 bases between them. DNA of the CDR3: TGTGCCAGCAGCTTATTTATTCAAGAGGGAAATACGGCCCAGTACTTC. Translating gives CASSLFIQEGNTAQYF.

J is TRBJ1-1 and V is TRBV10-2, with D tentatively TRBD1 (5 bases). Germline CDR1 WSHSY, CDR2 SAAADI. The length of the CDR3 is 13 residues. V shed 3 bases and J shed 4 bases, with 9 bases lying between them. CDR3 sequence reads: CASSEWGITEAFF. For the CDR3, the DNA is TGCGCCAGCAGTGAATGGGGGATCACTGAAGCTTTCTTT.